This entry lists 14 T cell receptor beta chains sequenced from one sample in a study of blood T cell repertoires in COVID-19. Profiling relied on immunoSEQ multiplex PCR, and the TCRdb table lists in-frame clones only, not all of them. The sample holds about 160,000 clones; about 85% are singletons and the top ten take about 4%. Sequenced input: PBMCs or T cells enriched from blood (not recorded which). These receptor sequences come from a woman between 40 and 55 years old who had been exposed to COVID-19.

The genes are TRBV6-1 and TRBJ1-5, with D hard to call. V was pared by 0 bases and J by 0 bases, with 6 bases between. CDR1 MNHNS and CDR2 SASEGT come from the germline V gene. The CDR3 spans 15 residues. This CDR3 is CASSEASNSNQPQHF. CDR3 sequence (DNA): TGTGCCAGCAGTGAAGCGTCTAATAGCAATCAGCCCCAGCATTTT.

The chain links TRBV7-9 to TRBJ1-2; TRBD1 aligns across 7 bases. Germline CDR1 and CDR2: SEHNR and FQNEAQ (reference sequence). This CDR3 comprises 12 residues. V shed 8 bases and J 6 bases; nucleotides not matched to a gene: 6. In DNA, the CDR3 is TGTGCCAGCCAGGGGACAGTAGATGGCTACACCTTC. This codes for CASQGTVDGYTF.

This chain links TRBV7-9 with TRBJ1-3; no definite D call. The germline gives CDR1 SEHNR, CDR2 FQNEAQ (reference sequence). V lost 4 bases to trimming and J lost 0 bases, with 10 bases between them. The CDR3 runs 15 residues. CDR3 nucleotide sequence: TGTGCCAGCAGCTCCCAAGGACTCTCTGGAAACACCATATATTTT. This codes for CASSSQGLSGNTIYF.

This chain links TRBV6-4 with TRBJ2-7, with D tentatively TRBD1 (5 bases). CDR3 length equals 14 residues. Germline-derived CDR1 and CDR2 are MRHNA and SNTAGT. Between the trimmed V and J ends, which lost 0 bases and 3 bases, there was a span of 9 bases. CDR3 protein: CASSDSMGLYEQYF. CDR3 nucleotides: TGTGCCAGCAGTGACTCGATGGGGCTCTACGAGCAGTACTTC.

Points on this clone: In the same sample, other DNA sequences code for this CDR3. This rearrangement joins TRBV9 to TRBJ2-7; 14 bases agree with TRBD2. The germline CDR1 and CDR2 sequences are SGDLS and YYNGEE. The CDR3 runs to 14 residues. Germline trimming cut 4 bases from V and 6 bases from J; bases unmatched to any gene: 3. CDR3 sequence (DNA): TGTGCCAGCAGCTCTGGACTAGCGGGAGGCGAGCAGTACTTC. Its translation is CASSSGLAGGEQYF.

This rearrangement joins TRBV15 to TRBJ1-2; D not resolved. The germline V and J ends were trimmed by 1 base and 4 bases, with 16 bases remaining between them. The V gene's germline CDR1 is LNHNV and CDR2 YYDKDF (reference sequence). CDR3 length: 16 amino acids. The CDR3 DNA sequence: TGTGCCACCAGCAGAGGCGGTACGGAAACTTTCTATGGCTACACCTTC. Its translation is CATSRGGTETFYGYTF.

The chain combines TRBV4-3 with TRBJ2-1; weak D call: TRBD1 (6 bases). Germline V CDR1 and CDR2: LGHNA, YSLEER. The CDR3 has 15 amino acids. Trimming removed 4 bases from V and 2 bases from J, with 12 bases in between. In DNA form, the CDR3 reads TGCGCCAGCAGCCCCGAGGGGGTCCCCTACAATGAGCAGTTCTTC. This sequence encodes CASSPEGVPYNEQFF.

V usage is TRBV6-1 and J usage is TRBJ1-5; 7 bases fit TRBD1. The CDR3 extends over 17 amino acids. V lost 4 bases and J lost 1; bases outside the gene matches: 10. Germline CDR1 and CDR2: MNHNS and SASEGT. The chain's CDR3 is CASSGKGAGGSNQPQHF. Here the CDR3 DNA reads TGTGCCAGCAGTGGAAAGGGGGCCGGAGGCAGCAATCAGCCCCAGCATTTT.

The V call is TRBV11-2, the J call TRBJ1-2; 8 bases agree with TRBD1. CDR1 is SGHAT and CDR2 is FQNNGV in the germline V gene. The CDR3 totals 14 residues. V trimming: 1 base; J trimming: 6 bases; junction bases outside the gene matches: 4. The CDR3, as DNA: TGTGCCAGCAGCTTAGTCCAGGGGGCGGATGGCTACACCTTC. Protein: CASSLVQGADGYTF.

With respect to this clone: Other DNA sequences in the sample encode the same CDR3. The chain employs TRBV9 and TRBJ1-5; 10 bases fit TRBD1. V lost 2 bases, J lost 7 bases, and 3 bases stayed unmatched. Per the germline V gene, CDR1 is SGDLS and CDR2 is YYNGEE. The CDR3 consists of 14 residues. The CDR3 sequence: CASSVGTGDQPQHF. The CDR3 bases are TGTGCCAGCAGCGTCGGGACAGGGGACCAGCCCCAGCATTTT.

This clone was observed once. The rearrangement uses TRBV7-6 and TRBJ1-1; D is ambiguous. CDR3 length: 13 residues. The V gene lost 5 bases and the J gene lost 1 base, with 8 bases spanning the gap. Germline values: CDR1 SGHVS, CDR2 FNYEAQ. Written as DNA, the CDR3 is TGTGCCAGCAGCCTTCCAGGGAACACTGAAGCTTTCTTT. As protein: CASSLPGNTEAFF.

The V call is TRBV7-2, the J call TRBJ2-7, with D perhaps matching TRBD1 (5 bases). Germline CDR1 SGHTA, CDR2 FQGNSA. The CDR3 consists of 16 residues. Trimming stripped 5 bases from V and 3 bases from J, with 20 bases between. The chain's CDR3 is CASSPNTGVGFYEQYF. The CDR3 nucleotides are TGTGCCAGCAGCCCTAATACAGGCGTCGGTTTCTACGAGCAGTACTTC.

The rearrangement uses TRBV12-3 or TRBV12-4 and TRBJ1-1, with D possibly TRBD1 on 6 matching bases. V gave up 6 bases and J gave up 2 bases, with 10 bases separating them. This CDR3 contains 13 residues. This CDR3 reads CASRPTGNTEAFF. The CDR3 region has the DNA TGTGCCAGCAGACCGACAGGCAACACTGAAGCTTTCTTT.

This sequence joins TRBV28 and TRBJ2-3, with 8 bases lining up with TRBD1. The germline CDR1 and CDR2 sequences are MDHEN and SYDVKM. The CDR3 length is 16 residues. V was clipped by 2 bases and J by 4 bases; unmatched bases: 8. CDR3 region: CASSLMITGGADTQYF. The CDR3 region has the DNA TGTGCCAGCAGTTTAATGATAACAGGGGGTGCAGATACGCAGTATTTT.